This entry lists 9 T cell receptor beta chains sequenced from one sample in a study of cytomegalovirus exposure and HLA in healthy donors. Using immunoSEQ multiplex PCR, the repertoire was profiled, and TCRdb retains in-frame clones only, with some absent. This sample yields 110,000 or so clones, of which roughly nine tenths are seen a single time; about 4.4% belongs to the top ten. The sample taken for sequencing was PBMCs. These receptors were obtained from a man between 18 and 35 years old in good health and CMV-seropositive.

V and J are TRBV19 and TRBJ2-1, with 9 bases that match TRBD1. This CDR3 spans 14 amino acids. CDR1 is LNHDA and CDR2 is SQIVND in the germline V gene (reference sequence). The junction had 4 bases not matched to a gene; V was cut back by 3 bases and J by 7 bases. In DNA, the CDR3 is TGTGCCAGTAGTATGACAGGGGGGCTAAATGAGCAGTTCTTC. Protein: CASSMTGGLNEQFF.

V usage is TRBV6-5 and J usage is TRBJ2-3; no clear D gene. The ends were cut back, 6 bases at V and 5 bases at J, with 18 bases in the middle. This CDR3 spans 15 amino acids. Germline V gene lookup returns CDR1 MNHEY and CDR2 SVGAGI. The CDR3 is CASRTLKQPRDTQYF. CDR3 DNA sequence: TGTGCCAGCAGGACCTTAAAACAGCCCCGAGATACGCAGTATTTT.

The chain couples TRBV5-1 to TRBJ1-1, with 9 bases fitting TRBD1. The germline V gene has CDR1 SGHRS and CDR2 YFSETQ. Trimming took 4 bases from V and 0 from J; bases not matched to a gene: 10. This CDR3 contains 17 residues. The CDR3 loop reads CASSPRTGVVMNTEAFF. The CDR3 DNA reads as TGCGCCAGCAGCCCCCGGACAGGGGTGGTCATGAACACTGAAGCTTTCTTT. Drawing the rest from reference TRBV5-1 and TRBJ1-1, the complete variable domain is KAGVTQTPRYLIKTRGQQVTLSCSPISGHRSVSWYQQTPGQGLQFLFEYFSETQRNKGNFPGRFSGRQFSNSRSEMNVSTLELGDSALYLCASSPRTGVVMNTEAFFGQGTRLTVV.

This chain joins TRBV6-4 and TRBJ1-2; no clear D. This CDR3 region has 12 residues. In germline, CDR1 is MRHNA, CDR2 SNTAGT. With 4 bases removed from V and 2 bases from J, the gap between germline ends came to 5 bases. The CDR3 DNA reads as TGTGCCAGCAGTGCGGGAAACTATGGCTACACCTTC. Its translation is CASSAGNYGYTF.

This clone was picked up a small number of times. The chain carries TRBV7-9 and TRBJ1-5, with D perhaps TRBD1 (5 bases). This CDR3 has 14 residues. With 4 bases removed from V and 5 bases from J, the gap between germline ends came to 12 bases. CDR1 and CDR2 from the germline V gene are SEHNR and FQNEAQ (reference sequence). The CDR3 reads CASSSGTGYQPQHF. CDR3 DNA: TGTGCCAGCAGCTCAGGGACTGGCTATCAGCCCCAGCATTTT. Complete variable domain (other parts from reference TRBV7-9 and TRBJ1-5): DTGVSQNPRHKITKRGQNVTFRCDPISEHNRLYWYRQTLGQGPEFLTYFQNEAQLEKSRLLSDRFSAERPKGSFSTLEIQRTEQGDSAMYLCASSSGTGYQPQHFGDGTRLSIL.

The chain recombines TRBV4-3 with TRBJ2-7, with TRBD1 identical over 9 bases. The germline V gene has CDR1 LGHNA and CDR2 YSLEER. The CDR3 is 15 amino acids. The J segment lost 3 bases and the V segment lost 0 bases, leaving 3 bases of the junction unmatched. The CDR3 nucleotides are TGCGCCAGCAGCCAAGATCACAGGGGGCTCTACGAGCAGTACTTC. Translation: CASSQDHRGLYEQYF.

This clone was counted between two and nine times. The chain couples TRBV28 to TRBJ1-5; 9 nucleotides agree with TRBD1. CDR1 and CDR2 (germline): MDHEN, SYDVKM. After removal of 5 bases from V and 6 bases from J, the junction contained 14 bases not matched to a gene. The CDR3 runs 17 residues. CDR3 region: CASSPARDRELVQPQHF. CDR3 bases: TGTGCCAGCAGTCCCGCACGGGACAGGGAATTAGTTCAGCCCCAGCATTTT.

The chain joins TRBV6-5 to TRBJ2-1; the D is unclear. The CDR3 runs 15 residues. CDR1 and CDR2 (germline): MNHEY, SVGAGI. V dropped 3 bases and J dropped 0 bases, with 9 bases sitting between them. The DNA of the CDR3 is TGTGCCAGCAGTTATTCGGGTCCCTCCTACAATGAGCAGTTCTTC. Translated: CASSYSGPSYNEQFF.

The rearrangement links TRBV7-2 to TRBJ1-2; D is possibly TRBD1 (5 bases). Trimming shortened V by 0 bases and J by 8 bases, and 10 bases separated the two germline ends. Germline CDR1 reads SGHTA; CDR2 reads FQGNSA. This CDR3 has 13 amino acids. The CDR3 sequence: CASSLALRGGYTF. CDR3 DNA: TGTGCCAGCAGCTTAGCCTTAAGGGGAGGCTACACCTTC.